This record covers a single T cell receptor (beta chain). No antigen is known for it. These data come from a study of CXCR4 blockade with PD-1 therapy in pancreatic cancer. With 5 bases clipped from V and 1 base from J, the junction kept 5 bases outside the gene matches. This CDR3 has 15 residues. Germline V gives CDR1 LNHDA, CDR2 SQIVND (reference sequence). This table comes from immunoSEQ multiplex PCR, and its TCRdb copy is limited to in-frame clones, with some not included. The sample lists around 5,600 clones, approximately 34% occurring once. General study findings and limits: More frequent amino acid clones had more nucleotide rearrangements, suggesting convergent selection. Antigen-specificity overlap of convergent dominant clones remained unconfirmed. Intratumoral clonality (mean 0.14) exceeded healthy blood (under 0.055) but did not track survival.

The V gene is TRBV19, the J gene TRBJ1-2; 9 bases align to TRBD1. Material for sequencing was tumor tissue. The TCR sequence derives from a human donor with pancreatic ductal adenocarcinoma. CDR3 region: CASSSLGQGNYGYTF. The CDR3 region has the DNA TGTGCCAGTAGTTCTCTGGGACAGGGTAACTATGGCTACACCTTC.